This T cell receptor (beta chain) was identified in a study of blood T cell repertoires in COVID-19. V was pared by 6 bases and J by 3 bases, with 5 bases between. There are 12 residues in the CDR3. CDR1 is MDHEN and CDR2 is SYDVKM in the germline V gene. In the original processing: Amplified reference gene primers provided the basis for estimating nucleated cell counts. TCRdb keeps only in-frame clones here, not all; method: immunoSEQ multiplex PCR. V, J and clone size derive from that table, while D and trimming were established from the DNA sequence. The sample has approximately 290,000 clones; more than 80% are singletons. This clone was seen just once. In assigning cohorts, the study relied on participant-reported clinical history. The recovered donors of Cohort 3 showed two negative PCRs, clearance, or symptom resolution.

The clonotype comes from a woman under 40 who had recovered from COVID-19. The sequencing sample was made of PBMCs or T cells enriched from blood (not recorded which). This chain links TRBV28 with TRBJ2-2; no clear D gene. The CDR3 is CASSIDTGELFF. CDR3 nucleotides: TGTGCCAGCAGCATAGACACCGGGGAGCTGTTTTTT.